This T cell receptor (beta chain) was sequenced in a study of T-cell reconstitution after alpha-beta-depleted transplantation in children. Study-level points and caveats: A year post-transplant, T-cell counts and diversity derived mostly from newly produced T cells. As was reported, about two months after transplant, alpha-beta T cells came from several hundred expanded graft clones. Surviving recipient T cells and thymic progenitors accounted for the high day-60 TCRbeta diversity observed in some patients.

Unique molecular identifiers tagged the TCRbeta library. One entry per CDR3 protein results from TCRdb running MiXCR on the PCR reads. The table records 60,000 to 85,000 distinct CDR3 sequences, roughly 18% of them present only once. This clonotype was recorded a few times. The target antigen is unknown. The CDR3 runs 17 residues. Unmatched junction bases numbered 10, after V lost 8 bases and J lost 3 bases. Germline V gene data show CDR1 as SGHRS and CDR2 as YFSETQ. The TCR was taken from a male patient aged 2-15 years who had a stem cell transplant for acute lymphoblastic leukemia, so the T cells may come from the graft donor. The rearrangement uses TRBV5-1 and TRBJ2-1, with TRBD2 identical over 14 bases. Material: PBMCs, mostly from graft donor cells, obtained 360 days after TCRalphabeta/CD19-depleted stem cell transplant. DNA for the CDR3: TGCGCCAGTGCGGGACTAGCGGGGGCTATAGACTACAATGAGCAGTTCTTC. It codes for CASAGLAGAIDYNEQFF. The full variable domain, with the rest looked up from reference TRBV5-1 and TRBJ2-1, is KAGVTQTPRYLIKTRGQQVTLSCSPISGHRSVSWYQQTPGQGLQFLFEYFSETQRNKGNFPGRFSGRQFSNSRSEMNVSTLELGDSALYLCASAGLAGAIDYNEQFFGPGTRLTVL.